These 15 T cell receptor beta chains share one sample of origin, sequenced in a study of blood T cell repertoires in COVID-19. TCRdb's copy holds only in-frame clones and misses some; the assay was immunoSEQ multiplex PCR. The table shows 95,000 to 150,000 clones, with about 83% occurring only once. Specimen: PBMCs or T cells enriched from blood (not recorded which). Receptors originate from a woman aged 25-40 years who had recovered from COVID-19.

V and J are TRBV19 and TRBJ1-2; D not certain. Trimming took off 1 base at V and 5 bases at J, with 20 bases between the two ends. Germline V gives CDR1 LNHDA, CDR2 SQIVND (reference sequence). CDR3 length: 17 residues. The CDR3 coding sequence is TGTGCCAGTAGTATAGGGTCTACTATAATGGCCGGGTATGGCTACACCTTC. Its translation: CASSIGSTIMAGYGYTF.

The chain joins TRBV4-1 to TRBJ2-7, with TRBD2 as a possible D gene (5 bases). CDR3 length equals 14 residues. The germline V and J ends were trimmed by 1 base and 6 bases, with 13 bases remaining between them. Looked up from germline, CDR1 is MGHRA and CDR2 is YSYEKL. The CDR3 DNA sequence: TGCGCCAGCAGCCAAGCCCCTACTAGAACCGAGCAGTACTTC. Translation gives CASSQAPTRTEQYF.

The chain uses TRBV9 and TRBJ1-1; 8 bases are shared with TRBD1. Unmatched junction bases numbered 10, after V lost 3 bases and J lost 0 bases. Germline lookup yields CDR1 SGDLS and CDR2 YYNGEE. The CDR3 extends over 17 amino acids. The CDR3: CASSGNRGSYMNTEAFF. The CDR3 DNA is TGTGCCAGCAGCGGTAACAGGGGGTCGTACATGAACACTGAAGCTTTCTTT. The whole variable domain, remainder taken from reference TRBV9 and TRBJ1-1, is DSGVTQTPKHLITATGQRVTLRCSPRSGDLSVYWYQQSLDQGLQFLIQYYNGEERAKGNILERFSAQQFPDLHSELNLSSLELGDSALYFCASSGNRGSYMNTEAFFGQGTRLTVV.

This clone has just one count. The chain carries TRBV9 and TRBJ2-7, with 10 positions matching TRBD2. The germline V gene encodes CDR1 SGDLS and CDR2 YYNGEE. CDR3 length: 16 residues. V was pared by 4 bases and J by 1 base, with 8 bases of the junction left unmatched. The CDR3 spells CASSSGLAAQSYEQYF. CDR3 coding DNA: TGTGCCAGCAGCAGCGGACTAGCGGCTCAATCCTACGAGCAGTACTTC.

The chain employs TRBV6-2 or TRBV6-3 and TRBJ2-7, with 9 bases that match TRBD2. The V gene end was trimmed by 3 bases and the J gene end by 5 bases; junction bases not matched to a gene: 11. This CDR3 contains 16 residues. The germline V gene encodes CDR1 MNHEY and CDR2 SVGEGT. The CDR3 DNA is TGTGCCAGCAGTTATTCGGTATTTTCTAGCGGGAACGAGCAGTACTTC. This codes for CASSYSVFSSGNEQYF.

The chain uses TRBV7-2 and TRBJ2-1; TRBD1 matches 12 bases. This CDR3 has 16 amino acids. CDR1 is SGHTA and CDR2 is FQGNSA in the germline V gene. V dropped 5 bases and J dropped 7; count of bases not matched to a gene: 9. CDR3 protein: CASSARDRGLGNEQFF. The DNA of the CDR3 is TGTGCCAGCAGCGCCCGGGACAGGGGGCTTGGGAATGAGCAGTTCTTC.

The CDR3 DNA sequence: TGTGCCAGCCGCCCGACAGGGAAGGACTCACCCCTCCACTTT. This translates into CASRPTGKDSPLHF. The chain employs TRBV18 and TRBJ1-6; 7 bases line up with TRBD1. Trimming at V came to 8 bases and at J to 10 bases, leaving 11 bases not matched to a gene. The CDR3 consists of 14 residues. Germline V gives CDR1 KGHSH, CDR2 LQKENI.

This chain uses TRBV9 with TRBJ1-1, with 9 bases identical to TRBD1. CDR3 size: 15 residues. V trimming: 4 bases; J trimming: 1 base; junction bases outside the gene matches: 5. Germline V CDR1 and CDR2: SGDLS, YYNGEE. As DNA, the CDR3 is TGTGCCAGCAGCCCGACAGGGGGAGAGAACACTGAAGCTTTCTTT. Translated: CASSPTGGENTEAFF.

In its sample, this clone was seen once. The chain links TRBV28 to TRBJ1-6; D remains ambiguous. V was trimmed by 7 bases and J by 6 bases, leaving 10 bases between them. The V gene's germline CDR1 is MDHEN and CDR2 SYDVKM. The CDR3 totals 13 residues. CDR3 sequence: CASIPVANSPLHF. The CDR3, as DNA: TGTGCCAGCATCCCAGTAGCTAATTCACCCCTCCACTTT.

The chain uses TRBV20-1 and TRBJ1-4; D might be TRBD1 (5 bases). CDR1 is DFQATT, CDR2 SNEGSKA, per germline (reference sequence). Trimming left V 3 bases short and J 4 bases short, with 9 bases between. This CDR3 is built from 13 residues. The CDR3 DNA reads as TGCAGTGCTAGTACAGGAAATAATGAAAAACTGTTTTTT. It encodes CSASTGNNEKLFF.

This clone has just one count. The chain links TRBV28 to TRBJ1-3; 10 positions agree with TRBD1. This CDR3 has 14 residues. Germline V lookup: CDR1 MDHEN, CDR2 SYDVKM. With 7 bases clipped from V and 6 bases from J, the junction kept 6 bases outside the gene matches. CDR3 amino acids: CASTPGTGANTIYF. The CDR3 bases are TGTGCCAGCACCCCCGGGACAGGGGCAAACACCATATATTTT.

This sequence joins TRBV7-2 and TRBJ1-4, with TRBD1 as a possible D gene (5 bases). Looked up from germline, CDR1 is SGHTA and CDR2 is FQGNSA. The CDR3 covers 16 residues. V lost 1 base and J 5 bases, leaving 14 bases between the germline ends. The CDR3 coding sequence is TGTGCCAGCAGCTTAGGTGGGGGGTACGGAAATGAAAAACTGTTTTTT. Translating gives CASSLGGGYGNEKLFF.

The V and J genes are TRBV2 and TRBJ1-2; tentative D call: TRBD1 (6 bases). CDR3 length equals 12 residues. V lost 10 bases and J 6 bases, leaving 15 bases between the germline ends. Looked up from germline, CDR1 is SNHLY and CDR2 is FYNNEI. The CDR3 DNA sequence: TGTGCCACTAACAGGGCCAATGATGGCTACACCTTC. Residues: CATNRANDGYTF.

This chain's CDR3 is CASSLGGTNSPLHF. The DNA for the CDR3 is TGTGCCAGCAGTTTGGGGGGGACCAATTCACCCCTCCACTTT. The chain carries TRBV28 and TRBJ1-6; possibly TRBD1 for D (5 bases). The V and J ends lost 3 bases and 7 bases respectively, with 10 bases between them. The CDR3 has 14 residues. The germline V gene has CDR1 MDHEN and CDR2 SYDVKM.

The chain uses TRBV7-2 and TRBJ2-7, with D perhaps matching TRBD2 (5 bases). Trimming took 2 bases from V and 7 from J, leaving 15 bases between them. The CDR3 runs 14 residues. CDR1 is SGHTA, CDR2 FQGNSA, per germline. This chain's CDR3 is CASSLRPGELEQYF. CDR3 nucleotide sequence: TGTGCCAGCAGCTTACGGCCTGGGGAGCTGGAGCAGTACTTC.